This TCR beta chain is drawn from a study of T cells in Graves' hyperthyroidism and ophthalmopathy. Study-wide background: The authors collected peripheral blood at initial diagnosis, before any treatment.

This CDR3 has 11 amino acids. Germline CDR1 MNHEY, CDR2 SMNVEV (reference sequence). V was clipped by 8 bases and J by 2 bases, with 6 bases between them. Regions amplified from RNA transcripts were the TCR beta CDR3 regions. The study used the HTBI primer set for a first-round RT-PCR of the TCR CDR3. MiXCR, run by TCRdb on the multiplex PCR reads, gives a single entry per CDR3 protein. The table shows under 350,000 distinct CDR3 sequences, with roughly 18% occurring only once. This chain joins TRBV27 and TRBJ1-2, with D possibly matching TRBD1 (6 bases). What was sequenced was blood. The sequence came from a woman aged 45-60 years with Graves' hyperthyroidism. The CDR3 spells CASGQNYGYTF. As DNA, the CDR3 is TGTGCCAGCGGACAGAACTATGGCTACACCTTC.